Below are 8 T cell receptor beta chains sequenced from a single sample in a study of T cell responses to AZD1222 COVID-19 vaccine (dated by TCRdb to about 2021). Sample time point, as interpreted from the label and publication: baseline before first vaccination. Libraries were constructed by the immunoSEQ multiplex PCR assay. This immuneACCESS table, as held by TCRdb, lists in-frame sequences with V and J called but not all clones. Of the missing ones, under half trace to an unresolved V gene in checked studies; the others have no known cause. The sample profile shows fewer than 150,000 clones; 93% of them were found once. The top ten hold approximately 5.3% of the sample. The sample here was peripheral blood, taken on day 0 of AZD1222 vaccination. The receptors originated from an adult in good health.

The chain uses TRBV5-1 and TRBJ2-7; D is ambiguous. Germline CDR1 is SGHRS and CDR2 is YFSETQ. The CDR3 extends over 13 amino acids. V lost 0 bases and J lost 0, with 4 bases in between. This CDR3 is CASSLGSSYEQYF. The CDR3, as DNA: TGCGCCAGCAGCTTGGGGAGCTCCTACGAGCAGTACTTC.

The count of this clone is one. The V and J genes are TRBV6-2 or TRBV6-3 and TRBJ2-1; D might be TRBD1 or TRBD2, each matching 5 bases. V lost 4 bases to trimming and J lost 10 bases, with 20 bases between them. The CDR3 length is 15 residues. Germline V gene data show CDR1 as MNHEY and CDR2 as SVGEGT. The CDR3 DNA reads TGTGCCAGCAGTTCATTCGGGGCGGCGGTCGAGGAGCAGTTCTTC. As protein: CASSSFGAAVEEQFF.

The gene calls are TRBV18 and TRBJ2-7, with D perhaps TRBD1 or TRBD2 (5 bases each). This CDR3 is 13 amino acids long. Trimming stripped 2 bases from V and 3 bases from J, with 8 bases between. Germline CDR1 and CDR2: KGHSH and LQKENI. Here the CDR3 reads CASSPGGNYEQYF. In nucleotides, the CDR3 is TGTGCCAGCTCACCAGGGGGTAACTACGAGCAGTACTTC.

CDR3 DNA: TGTGCCTGGAGTGGGGGGACAGGGTTCATTTACGGTGGCTACACCTTC. Residues: CAWSGGTGFIYGGYTF. The chain carries TRBV30 and TRBJ1-2; 9 bases are a match to TRBD1. V gave up 1 base and J gave up 7 bases; unmatched junction bases: 13. Germline CDR1 GTSNPN, CDR2 SVGIG (reference sequence). The CDR3 has 16 residues.

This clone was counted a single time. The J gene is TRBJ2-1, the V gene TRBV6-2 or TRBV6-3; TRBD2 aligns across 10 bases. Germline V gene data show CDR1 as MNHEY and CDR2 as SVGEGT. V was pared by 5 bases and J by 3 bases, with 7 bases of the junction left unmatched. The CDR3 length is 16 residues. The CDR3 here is CASSAMSGRGYNEQFF. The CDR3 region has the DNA TGTGCCAGCAGTGCCATGAGCGGGAGGGGCTACAATGAGCAGTTCTTC.

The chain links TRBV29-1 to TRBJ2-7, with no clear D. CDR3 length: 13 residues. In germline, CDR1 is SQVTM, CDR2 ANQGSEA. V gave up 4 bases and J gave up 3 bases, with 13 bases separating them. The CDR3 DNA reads TGCAGCGTTGGCAGTAAGGGCCTCTACGAGCAGTACTTC. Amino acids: CSVGSKGLYEQYF.

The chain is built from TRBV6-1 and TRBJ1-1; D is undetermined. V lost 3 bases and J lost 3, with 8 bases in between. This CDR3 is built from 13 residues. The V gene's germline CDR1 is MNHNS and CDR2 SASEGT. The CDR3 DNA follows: TGTGCCAGCAGTGAGGCATTGCACACTGAAGCTTTCTTT. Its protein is CASSEALHTEAFF.

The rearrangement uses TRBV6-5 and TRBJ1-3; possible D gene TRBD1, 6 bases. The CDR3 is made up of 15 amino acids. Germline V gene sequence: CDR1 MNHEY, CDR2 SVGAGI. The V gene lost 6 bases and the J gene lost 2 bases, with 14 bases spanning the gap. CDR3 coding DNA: TGTGCCAGCAGGCCTCCGGGACAACCTGGAAACACCATATATTTT. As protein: CASRPPGQPGNTIYF.